The TCR beta chain under discussion was sequenced for a study of T-cell reconstitution after alpha-beta-depleted transplantation in children. At least ten counts were recorded for this clonotype. Library preparation (for TCRbeta) was performed with unique molecular identifiers. Using its own MiXCR run on the PCR reads, TCRdb lists one record per CDR3 protein. The profile shows about 460,000 distinct CDR3 sequences, over 9.5% of them singletons. The material sequenced was PBMCs, taken before TCRalphabeta/CD19-depleted stem cell transplant. The sequence came from a child aged 2-15 years with inherited bone marrow failure, due to receive a stem cell transplant.

CDR3 region: CASSFSVYSNQPQHF. DNA of the CDR3: TGTGCCAGCAGTTTTTCAGTATATAGCAATCAGCCCCAGCATTTT. The genes are TRBV6-2 or TRBV6-3 and TRBJ1-5; D is ambiguous. The germline CDR1 and CDR2 sequences are MNHEY and SVGEGT. The V end lost 4 bases, the J end lost 0 bases, and 10 bases lay between the germline ends. CDR3 length equals 15 residues.